Listed here are 11 T cell receptor beta chains from one sample, sequenced in a study of human T cells and chemical hapten exposure. In TCRdb, the RACE reads were re-called with MiXCR into one record per CDR3 protein. The table includes some 57,000 distinct CDR3 sequences, roughly a tenth detected once. Time point of the sample: pre-sensitization, week 0. Treatment of the sample: therapeutic diphenylcyclopropenone sensitization with weekly scalp DPC. The starting material, unfractionated whole blood, was used for total RNA extraction. The sample was whole blood, taken in connection with sensitization to the hapten diphenylcyclopropenone (DPC). Receptors were obtained from a woman in her 30s with alopecia areata. Some clones in this sample may be carry-over from other donors' samples.

This clonotype was picked up many times. This chain uses TRBV27 with TRBJ2-1; D is unresolved. CDR1 and CDR2 (germline): MNHEY, SMNVEV (reference sequence). V was trimmed by 8 bases and J by 2 bases, leaving 13 bases between them. The CDR3 runs 14 residues. DNA for the CDR3: TGTGCCAGCCCAAAGGGCGGACCCTACAATGAGCAGTTCTTC. It yields the protein CASPKGGPYNEQFF.

The chain uses TRBV6-5 and TRBJ1-5; 10 nucleotides align to TRBD1. The length of the CDR3 is 15 residues. V lost 5 bases to trimming and J lost 4 bases; unmatched junction nucleotides: 5. Germline values: CDR1 MNHEY, CDR2 SVGAGI. CDR3 sequence (DNA): TGTGCCAGCAGTGCCGGGACAGGGGATAATCAGCCCCAGCATTTT. Amino acids: CASSAGTGDNQPQHF.

This clonotype was counted many times. V and J are TRBV5-1 and TRBJ2-6; D remains ambiguous. This CDR3 is 17 amino acids long. V was cut by 0 bases and J by 2 bases, with 12 bases left in between. Germline CDR1 reads SGHRS; CDR2 reads YFSETQ. The DNA for the CDR3 is TGCGCCAGCAGCTTGGATAGGCCCTCCACTGGGGCCAACGTCCTGACTTTC. Residues: CASSLDRPSTGANVLTF.

This clonotype was seen ten or more times. The chain couples TRBV6-4 to TRBJ1-1, with D tentatively TRBD1 (6 bases). Trimming took 3 bases from V and 1 from J, leaving 6 bases between them. The CDR3 is made up of 13 amino acids. Germline CDR1 MRHNA, CDR2 SNTAGT. The CDR3 DNA reads as TGTGCCAGCAGTGAGGGGGCGAACACTGAAGCTTTCTTT. Translating it yields CASSEGANTEAFF.

This clonotype was counted between two and nine times. The chain is built from TRBV6-5 and TRBJ1-5; tentatively, D is TRBD1 (6 bases). Germline V gene lookup returns CDR1 MNHEY and CDR2 SVGAGI. Trimming pared 5 bases from V and 7 bases from J, leaving 12 bases between. The CDR3 consists of 13 residues. This CDR3 is CASSTGLGQPQHF. The DNA for the CDR3 is TGTGCCAGCAGTACAGGGCTTGGGCAGCCCCAGCATTTT.

This clonotype was seen a handful of times. This rearrangement joins TRBV7-2 to TRBJ2-6, with a possible D match to TRBD2 (5 bases). The CDR3 is made up of 16 amino acids. CDR1 and CDR2 from the germline V gene are SGHTA and FQGNSA. V gave up 4 bases and J gave up 2 bases, with 12 bases separating them. The CDR3 nucleotides read TGTGCCAGCAGCTCTCGTCCGGGAACTGGGGCCAACGTCCTGACTTTC. It encodes CASSSRPGTGANVLTF.

This clonotype was counted many times. The chain joins TRBV28 to TRBJ1-6, with a weak D call TRBD1 (6 bases). The ends were cut back, 7 bases at V and 7 bases at J, with 17 bases in the middle. Germline-derived CDR1 and CDR2 are MDHEN and SYDVKM. The CDR3 is made up of 15 amino acids. The CDR3: CASIETGFWNSPLHF. Here the CDR3 DNA reads TGTGCCAGCATCGAAACAGGGTTCTGGAATTCACCCCTCCACTTT. The whole variable domain, filled in from reference TRBV28 and TRBJ1-6, reads DVKVTQSSRYLVKRTGEKVFLECVQDMDHENMFWYRQDPGLGLRLIYFSYDVKMKEKGDIPEGYSVSREKKERFSLILESASTNQTSMYLCASIETGFWNSPLHFGNGTRLTVT.

This clonotype has at least ten counts. The chain joins TRBV29-1 to TRBJ2-3; maybe TRBD1 (5 bases). Trimming took off 0 bases at V and 4 bases at J, with 11 bases between the two ends. The CDR3 has 14 residues. Germline CDR1 is SQVTM and CDR2 is ANQGSEA. The CDR3 spells CSVEDLVGPDTQYF. The CDR3 region has the DNA TGCAGCGTTGAAGATTTGGTGGGGCCAGATACGCAGTATTTT.

The gene calls are TRBV11-2 and TRBJ2-5, with 7 positions matching TRBD1. Germline CDR1 reads SGHAT; CDR2 reads FQNNGV. The CDR3 is 15 amino acids. The junction had 15 bases not matched to a gene; V was cut back by 5 bases and J by 9 bases. The CDR3 is CASSHRQGPWRPQYF. The CDR3 DNA sequence: TGTGCCAGCAGCCATCGACAGGGCCCGTGGAGACCCCAGTACTTC.

This clonotype turned up a few times. V is TRBV27 and J is TRBJ2-5; 7 bases line up with TRBD1. J was trimmed by 5 bases and V by 6 bases; bases with no gene match: 6. The CDR3 has 13 amino acids. CDR1 and CDR2 from the germline V gene are MNHEY and SMNVEV (reference sequence). The CDR3: CASRTTGRETQYF. CDR3 in DNA: TGTGCCAGCAGGACGACAGGGCGGGAGACCCAGTACTTC.

About this clonotype: At one of its ends the junction is not consistent with the germline gene, which may arise from a read error. This chain connects TRBV12-3 or TRBV12-4 to TRBJ2-4, with 7 bases aligning to TRBD1. The CDR3 covers 14 residues. CDR3 sequence (DNA): TGTGCCAGCACCTTAGGGGGCTGGAAAAACATTCAGTGCTTC. Amino acids: CASTLGGWKNIQCF.